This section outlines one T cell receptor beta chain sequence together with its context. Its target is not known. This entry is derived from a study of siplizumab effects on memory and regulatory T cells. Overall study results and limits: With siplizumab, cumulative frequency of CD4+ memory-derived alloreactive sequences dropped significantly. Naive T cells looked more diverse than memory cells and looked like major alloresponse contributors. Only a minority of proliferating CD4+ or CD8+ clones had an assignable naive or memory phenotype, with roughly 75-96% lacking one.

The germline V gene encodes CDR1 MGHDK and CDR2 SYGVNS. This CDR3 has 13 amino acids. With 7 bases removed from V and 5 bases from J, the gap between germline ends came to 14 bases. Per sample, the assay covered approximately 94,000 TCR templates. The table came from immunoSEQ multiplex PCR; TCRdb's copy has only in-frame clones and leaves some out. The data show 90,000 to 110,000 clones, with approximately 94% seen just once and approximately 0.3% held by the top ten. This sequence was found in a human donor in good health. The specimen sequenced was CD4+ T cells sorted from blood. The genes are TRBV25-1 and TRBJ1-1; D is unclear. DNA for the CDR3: TGTGCCAGCATATCAAGGGAACGGACTGAAGCTTTCTTT. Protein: CASISRERTEAFF.